A single sample gave rise to the 2 T cell receptor beta chains below, sequenced in a study of blood T cells in healthy people across ages (dated by TCRdb to about 2015). The library was generated by 5' RACE. The run used an Illumina HiSeq 2500. A second roughly 7 to 12 cycle PCR used a sample-barcoded 5' primer and a J-beta primer mix. TCRdb itself trimmed the public reads at Q25 with fastp, ran MiXCR and retained productive beta chains. Entries that share a CDR3 protein sequence are merged under the most common genes and DNA. The sample table lists under 2 million distinct CDR3 sequences, about 35% of them with a count of one. The ten top clones hold around 11% of the sample. Material for sequencing was blood. The receptors stem from a woman in her thirties in good health.

V and J are TRBV6-6 and TRBJ2-1; D is unresolved. V lost 6 bases and J 3 bases, leaving 9 bases between the germline ends. The CDR3 contains 13 residues. Germline V gene data show CDR1 as MNHNY and CDR2 as SVGAGI (reference sequence). CDR3 nucleotide sequence: TGTGCCAGCAGACCGGATCACTACAATGAGCAGTTCTTC. Translated: CASRPDHYNEQFF.

This chain links TRBV28 with TRBJ2-3, with D possibly TRBD2 on 6 matching bases. The V end lost 4 bases, the J end lost 3 bases, and 11 bases lay between the germline ends. This CDR3 has 14 amino acids. Germline V CDR1 and CDR2: MDHEN, SYDVKM. The CDR3 coding sequence is TGTGCCAGCAGTTCAGGGACTTTAACAGATACGCAGTATTTT. It codes for CASSSGTLTDTQYF. The full variable domain, completed using reference TRBV28 and TRBJ2-3, is DVKVTQSSRYLVKRTGEKVFLECVQDMDHENMFWYRQDPGLGLRLIYFSYDVKMKEKGDIPEGYSVSREKKERFSLILESASTNQTSMYLCASSSGTLTDTQYFGPGTRLTVL.